Included here is one TCR beta chain sequence, with context. Antigen unknown. The sample originates from a study of cytomegalovirus exposure and HLA in healthy donors. On the study more broadly: There were 117 million unique TCR beta sequences, drawn from around 180 million T cells, in an earlier analysis.

The CDR3 runs to 13 residues. Unmatched junction bases numbered 10, after V lost 3 bases and J lost 10 bases. The V gene's germline CDR1 is SGDLS and CDR2 YYNGEE. Study results and caveats: Published work reported that the classifier diagnosed cytomegalovirus status with high specificity and sensitivity. Donor immune exposure was known only as CMV serostatus.

Vbeta (60) and Jbeta (13) primers were used in the PCR. Per the authors' pipeline: Tens of millions of unique TCR beta chains, 9.5 million to 14 million shared, were counted in a later analysis. Sequenced by immunoSEQ multiplex PCR; TCRdb stores in-frame clones only, minus some. V and J calls and clone size are given by that table; D and trimming were obtained from the DNA. The table counts approximately 110,000 clones; 3% to 4.5% lies in the top ten. Sequences were obtained from PBMCs. This sequence joins TRBV9 and TRBJ2-7; TRBD1 agrees at 7 bases. The TCR comes from a man between 25 and 39 years old in good health and CMV-seronegative. CDR3 protein: CASSASTGHSQYF. DNA for the CDR3: TGTGCCAGCAGCGCGTCGACAGGGCATAGCCAGTACTTC.